The 19 T cell receptor beta chains below were found in one sample sequenced in a study of blood T cell repertoires in COVID-19. Method: immunoSEQ multiplex PCR; TCRdb's copy keeps in-frame clones and lacks some. The sample records about 210,000 clones, 80% to 90% being singletons. The sample comprised peripheral blood. The origin of the receptors is a middle-aged woman with active or convalescent COVID-19.

V and J are TRBV27 and TRBJ2-2, with 8 bases matching TRBD2. From germline, CDR1 is MNHEY and CDR2 SMNVEV (reference sequence). J lost 1 base, V lost 6 bases, and 4 bases had no gene match. The CDR3 is made up of 15 amino acids. The chain's CDR3 is CASSPLAVNTGELFF. The CDR3 coding sequence is TGTGCCAGCAGCCCACTAGCGGTGAACACCGGGGAGCTGTTTTTT.

The chain couples TRBV28 to TRBJ1-2, with TRBD1 matching over 9 bases. There are 17 residues in the CDR3. Germline CDR1 is MDHEN and CDR2 is SYDVKM. V was clipped by 3 bases and J by 2 bases; unmatched bases: 10. The CDR3: CASSLPSRDRENYGYTF. The CDR3 DNA follows: TGTGCCAGCAGTTTGCCCAGCAGGGACAGGGAAAACTATGGCTACACCTTC.

CDR3 nucleotide sequence: TGTGCCAGCAGCCAAACCAGGGACGAGCAGTACTTC. Translation: CASSQTRDEQYF. V usage is TRBV3-1 (or the pseudogene TRBV3-2) and J usage is TRBJ2-7; D is perhaps TRBD1 (5 bases). Germline lookup yields CDR1 LGHDT and CDR2 YNNKEL (reference sequence). Deletions cut 2 bases from V and 5 bases from J, with 7 bases between. The CDR3 loop spans 12 amino acids.

The rearrangement links TRBV27 to TRBJ2-7; 7 bases fit TRBD1. The CDR3 length is 14 residues. CDR1 and CDR2 (germline): MNHEY, SMNVEV (reference sequence). V was pared by 3 bases and J by 3 bases, with 5 bases of the junction left unmatched. CDR3 in DNA: TGTGCCAGCAGTTTCCACGGGACAGTCTACGAGCAGTACTTC. Its translation is CASSFHGTVYEQYF.

The sample holds one count of this clone. The J gene is TRBJ2-5, the V gene TRBV18; D perhaps matches TRBD1 (5 bases). The CDR3 has 14 amino acids. V lost 3 bases and J 2 bases, leaving 10 bases between the germline ends. The V gene's germline CDR1 is KGHSH and CDR2 LQKENI. Here the CDR3 DNA reads TGTGCCAGCTCACCCAGACAGACTCAAGAGACCCAGTACTTC. This gives the protein CASSPRQTQETQYF.

V gene TRBV5-1 combines with J gene TRBJ2-2; D may be TRBD2 (5 bases). Germline loops: CDR1 SGHRS, CDR2 YFSETQ. CDR3 length equals 16 residues. Trimming shortened V by 0 bases and J by 3 bases, and 12 bases separated the two germline ends. The CDR3 sequence: CASSLADWVDTGELFF. The CDR3 DNA is TGCGCCAGCAGCTTGGCGGACTGGGTCGACACCGGGGAGCTGTTTTTT.

V is TRBV27 and J is TRBJ1-1, with TRBD1 identical over 7 bases. Germline CDR1 reads MNHEY; CDR2 reads SMNVEV (reference sequence). Trimming cost V 6 bases and J 0 bases; bases outside gene matches: 16. The CDR3 has 18 amino acids. As DNA, the CDR3 is TGTGCCAGCAGATTTTCCGGGAGGGGACAGTTCATGAACACTGAAGCTTTCTTT. Protein sequence: CASRFSGRGQFMNTEAFF.

This chain uses TRBV11-3 with TRBJ1-2, with 11 bases lining up with TRBD1. Losses at the gene ends were 4 bases for V and 11 bases for J; bases not matched to a gene: 12. Germline V lookup: CDR1 SGHNT, CDR2 YENEEA. The CDR3 length is 15 residues. The CDR3 DNA reads as TGTGCCAGCAGCTCCCCGGGACAGGGGGTTACTGGTTACACCTTC. Its translation is CASSSPGQGVTGYTF.

The chain links TRBV28 to TRBJ2-3; possibly TRBD2 for D (6 bases). The germline CDR1 and CDR2 sequences are MDHEN and SYDVKM. The CDR3 length is 17 residues. Trimming pared 1 base from V and 1 base from J, leaving 15 bases between. CDR3 bases: TGTGCCAGCAGTTTATCATTCGGGGGTGGAGGCACAGATACGCAGTATTTT. Encoded protein: CASSLSFGGGGTDTQYF. The entire variable domain, with the rest obtained from reference TRBV28 and TRBJ2-3, is as follows: DVKVTQSSRYLVKRTGEKVFLECVQDMDHENMFWYRQDPGLGLRLIYFSYDVKMKEKGDIPEGYSVSREKKERFSLILESASTNQTSMYLCASSLSFGGGGTDTQYFGPGTRLTVL.

Of note for this clone: Compared with germline, one end of the junction differs, possibly owing to a read error. This chain links TRBV7-7 with TRBJ2-3; 8 bases align to TRBD2. CDR1 and CDR2 from the germline V gene are SSHAT and FNYEAQ (reference sequence). This CDR3 has 16 amino acids. In DNA, the CDR3 is TGTGCTAGCAGCTTAGGTAGCGGGAATAGCACAGATACGCAGTATTTT. Amino acid sequence: CASSLGSGNSTDTQYF.

The chain combines TRBV6-5 with TRBJ1-5; D may be TRBD1 (6 bases). V was pared by 4 bases and J by 4 bases, with 11 bases between. Looked up from germline, CDR1 is MNHEY and CDR2 is SVGAGI. There are 14 residues in the CDR3. The CDR3 DNA sequence: TGTGCCAGCAGTTCAAGCAGGGGTAATCAGCCCCAGCATTTT. This gives the protein CASSSSRGNQPQHF.

The genes are TRBV7-2 and TRBJ1-5; 8 bases are shared with TRBD1. Germline V CDR1 and CDR2: SGHTA, FQGNSA. V lost 6 bases to trimming and J lost 6 bases; unmatched junction nucleotides: 7. The CDR3 totals 14 residues. Here the CDR3 DNA reads TGTGCCAGCAGTCTTCAGGGGGCGCCTCAGCCCCAGCATTTT. It translates to CASSLQGAPQPQHF.

This clone was detected only a few times. V and J are TRBV4-1 and TRBJ1-5; maybe TRBD1 (5 bases). The germline gives CDR1 MGHRA, CDR2 YSYEKL. CDR3 size: 15 residues. Trimming took 0 bases from V and 7 from J, leaving 13 bases between them. DNA for the CDR3: TGCGCCAGCAGCCAAGATTATCGGGGGAGCCAGCCCCAGCATTTT. This translates into CASSQDYRGSQPQHF.

This clone was seen a few times. The chain employs TRBV4-1 and TRBJ2-7; unclear D gene. CDR1 is MGHRA, CDR2 YSYEKL, per germline. Trimming left V 1 base short and J 4 bases short, with 8 bases between. The CDR3 runs 13 residues. The CDR3 spells CASSQVSYYEQYF. The CDR3 bases are TGCGCCAGCAGCCAAGTGTCCTATTACGAGCAGTACTTC.

CDR3 loop: CASSSTGGAGKGYTF. The CDR3, as DNA: TGTGCCAGCAGCAGCACAGGGGGCGCGGGAAAAGGCTACACCTTC. V usage is TRBV7-9 and J usage is TRBJ1-2; 9 bases map to TRBD1. Losses at the gene ends were 5 bases for V and 8 bases for J; bases not matched to a gene: 12. This CDR3 contains 15 residues. Germline V gives CDR1 SEHNR, CDR2 FQNEAQ (reference sequence).

This clone is a singleton in its sample. The V call is TRBV5-1, the J call TRBJ2-1, with 10 bases fitting TRBD1. V gave up 0 bases and J gave up 12 bases; unmatched junction bases: 6. Germline values: CDR1 SGHRS, CDR2 YFSETQ. CDR3 length: 14 residues. The chain's CDR3 is CASSLGQGAVGQFF. In nucleotides, the CDR3 is TGCGCCAGCAGCTTGGGACAGGGGGCAGTAGGGCAGTTCTTC.

V gene TRBV3-1 (or the pseudogene TRBV3-2) combines with J gene TRBJ1-2; D gene ambiguous. Germline values: CDR1 LGHDT, CDR2 YNNKEL (reference sequence). CDR3 length equals 12 residues. V lost 3 bases, J lost 7 bases, and 9 bases lay in between. The CDR3 protein is CASSHRVGGYTF. In DNA, the CDR3 is TGTGCCAGCAGCCATCGGGTTGGTGGCTACACCTTC.

The rearrangement joins TRBV6-5 to TRBJ2-2, with TRBD1 matching 8 bases. The CDR3 has 13 residues. In germline, CDR1 is MNHEY, CDR2 SVGAGI. V shed 5 bases and J 6 bases; nucleotides not matched to a gene: 2. The CDR3 sequence is CASSLQGAGELFF. DNA for the CDR3: TGTGCCAGCAGTCTACAGGGGGCCGGGGAGCTGTTTTTT.

The V call is TRBV21-1, the J call TRBJ1-1; the listed D gene, TRBD1, was not tested against the DNA. TRBV21-1 is designated a pseudogene. The CDR3 contains 16 residues. The CDR3, as DNA: TGTGCCAGCAGCAAAGCTACGGGCAGGGAGAACACTGAAGCTTTCTTT. It specifies CASSKATGRENTEAFF.